The entry below gives a single T cell receptor beta chain sequence along with its context. What it binds is not known. The record originates from a study of CD8 T cells in ankylosing spondylitis. Regarding the study as a whole: Researchers report that disease-linked clones proved CD8+ and relatively rare in peripheral blood.

Libraries of TCR beta came from quantitative 5'-RACE with molecular barcodes. TCRdb reprocessed the 5' RACE reads with MiXCR, giving one entry per CDR3 protein. The sample has a few hundred thousand distinct CDR3 sequences; 18% are singletons. Trimming took 4 bases from V and 3 from J; bases not matched to a gene: 6. The CDR3 has 16 amino acids. From germline, CDR1 is SGHVS and CDR2 FQNEAQ. Sequencing used blood, either unsorted or a sorted T cell fraction (not recorded which). The receptor comes from a male donor with ankylosing spondylitis or in good health (not recorded which). The chain combines TRBV7-8 with TRBJ2-2; 9 positions match TRBD1. CDR3 protein: CASSWGDREYTGELFF. The CDR3, as DNA: TGTGCCAGCAGCTGGGGGGACAGGGAGTACACCGGGGAGCTGTTTTTT.